The 30 T cell receptor beta chains presented below share a single source sample, sequenced in a study of T cells in Graves' hyperthyroidism and ophthalmopathy. Amplified TCR beta CDR3 regions derived from RNA transcripts. Initially, a first-round RT-PCR of the TCR CDR3 employed the HTBI primer set. TCRdb re-derived calls from the multiplex PCR reads in MiXCR, one entry per CDR3 protein. Among about 360,000 distinct CDR3 sequences, approximately 15% were seen once, and the ten largest hold about a quarter. Input material: blood. The receptors shown here come from a woman between 18 and 30 years old with Graves' hyperthyroidism that later progressed to Graves' ophthalmopathy.

This clonotype was picked up a small number of times. This chain uses TRBV29-1 with TRBJ2-1; 8 bases map to TRBD2. V was clipped by 8 bases and J by 4 bases; unmatched bases: 13. CDR3 length equals 15 residues. Germline V lookup: CDR1 SQVTM, CDR2 ANQGSEA. The CDR3 here is CSYGGGGRRYNEQFF. Here the CDR3 DNA reads TGCAGCTACGGGGGAGGCGGGAGGAGGTACAATGAGCAGTTCTTC.

This sequence joins TRBV6-1 and TRBJ1-1; D is unresolved. The CDR3 is made up of 13 amino acids. V lost 5 bases and J lost 3, with 10 bases in between. The germline V gene has CDR1 MNHNS and CDR2 SASEGT. The CDR3 spells CASSPDTYTEAFF. The DNA of the CDR3 is TGTGCCAGCAGTCCCGACACCTACACTGAAGCTTTCTTT.

This clonotype has only a few counts. The rearrangement joins TRBV5-1 to TRBJ2-5; TRBD2 aligns across 14 bases. V shed 4 bases and J 5 bases; nucleotides not matched to a gene: 10. CDR3 length: 17 residues. CDR1 and CDR2 (germline): SGHRS, YFSETQ. CDR3 DNA sequence: TGCGCCAGCAGCGACACCGGGACTAGCGGGAGCGGGGAGACCCAGTACTTC. Its translation: CASSDTGTSGSGETQYF.

V usage is TRBV4-1 and J usage is TRBJ2-1; tentatively, D is TRBD2 (5 bases). Germline V gives CDR1 MGHRA, CDR2 YSYEKL. Between the trimmed V and J ends, which lost 2 bases and 3 bases, there was a span of 14 bases. This CDR3 region has 16 residues. As DNA, the CDR3 is TGCGCCAGCAGCCAATCCGGCGGGCCGGGCTACAATGAGCAGTTCTTC. Translating gives CASSQSGGPGYNEQFF.

This clonotype was seen many times. The J gene is TRBJ2-1, the V gene TRBV28; 8 bases align to TRBD2. Germline V gene lookup returns CDR1 MDHEN and CDR2 SYDVKM. The junction had 7 bases not matched to a gene; V was cut back by 4 bases and J by 8 bases. This CDR3 has 14 amino acids. Written as DNA, the CDR3 is TGTGCCAGCAGTTCCGGGACTAGGGGCGATGAGCAGTTCTTC. It codes for CASSSGTRGDEQFF.

This clonotype was observed a handful of times. The DNA for the CDR3 is TGTGCCAGTAGTTCCCTTGGGGCAACAGGGGGCGATAAAAACATTCAGTACTTC. Translation: CASSSLGATGGDKNIQYF. The chain is built from TRBV19 and TRBJ2-4; 9 bases line up with TRBD1. Losses at the gene ends were 5 bases for V and 4 bases for J; bases not matched to a gene: 15. CDR1 is LNHDA and CDR2 is SQIVND in the germline V gene (reference sequence). The CDR3 extends over 18 amino acids.

The CDR3 DNA is TGCGCCAGCAGTAGACTAGCGGGGAGCTCCTACGAGCAGTACTTC. Translating gives CASSRLAGSSYEQYF. The V call is TRBV10-2, the J call TRBJ2-7; TRBD2 matches at 11 bases. The CDR3 loop spans 15 amino acids. Trimming cost V 5 bases and J 0 bases; bases outside gene matches: 3. Germline-derived CDR1 and CDR2 are WSHSY and SAAADI.

CDR3 loop: CSVEEGDTGELFF. The DNA of the CDR3 is TGCAGCGTTGAAGAGGGTGACACCGGGGAGCTGTTTTTT. The chain combines TRBV29-1 with TRBJ2-2, with unresolved D. Deletions cut 0 bases from V and 3 bases from J, with 5 bases between. Germline V lookup: CDR1 SQVTM, CDR2 ANQGSEA. This CDR3 contains 13 residues.

This clonotype was picked up many times. The chain couples TRBV3-1 to TRBJ2-3; D unclear. This CDR3 is built from 15 residues. Between the trimmed V and J ends, which lost 1 base and 4 bases, there was a span of 12 bases. Germline CDR1 LGHDT, CDR2 YNNKEL (reference sequence). CDR3 sequence (DNA): TGTGCCAGCAGCCAAGTTGAACGTAACCCAGATACGCAGTATTTT. This gives the protein CASSQVERNPDTQYF.

This clonotype was observed a handful of times. The gene calls are TRBV5-1 and TRBJ2-5; D tentatively reads TRBD1 or TRBD2 (6 bases each). The CDR3 extends over 17 amino acids. V gave up 5 bases and J gave up 3 bases, with 23 bases separating them. CDR1 SGHRS and CDR2 YFSETQ come from the germline V gene. The CDR3 DNA is TGCGCCAGCAGTCTTGCGGGGAGGACAGCCGGCGAAGAGACCCAGTACTTC. Protein sequence: CASSLAGRTAGEETQYF.

Only a few counts were recorded for this clonotype. V and J are TRBV29-1 and TRBJ2-7; D is uncertain. Germline loops: CDR1 SQVTM, CDR2 ANQGSEA. The CDR3 runs to 14 residues. V lost 7 bases, J lost 0 bases, and 16 bases lay in between. The CDR3 DNA reads as TGCAGCGGGTCACCCTTCCTGAGCTCCTACGAGCAGTACTTC. Translated: CSGSPFLSSYEQYF.

CDR3 nucleotides: TGTGCCAGCAGTTTTAGGGGGGGCGAGCAGTACTTC. It translates to CASSFRGGEQYF. The rearrangement uses TRBV28 and TRBJ2-7, with D maybe TRBD2 (7 bases). V lost 3 bases and J lost 6, with 9 bases in between. Germline V gene lookup returns CDR1 MDHEN and CDR2 SYDVKM. The CDR3 consists of 12 residues. Supplemented by reference TRBV28 and TRBJ2-7, the full variable domain reads DVKVTQSSRYLVKRTGEKVFLECVQDMDHENMFWYRQDPGLGLRLIYFSYDVKMKEKGDIPEGYSVSREKKERFSLILESASTNQTSMYLCASSFRGGEQYFGPGTRLTVT.

The J gene is TRBJ2-2, the V gene TRBV9, with 9 bases fitting TRBD1. The CDR3 totals 16 residues. The trim removed 0 bases at V and 1 base at J, leaving 1 base unmatched. The germline gives CDR1 SGDLS, CDR2 YYNGEE. This CDR3 reads CASSVAGQGNTGELFF. CDR3 sequence (DNA): TGTGCCAGCAGCGTAGCGGGACAGGGGAACACCGGGGAGCTGTTTTTT.

The chain uses TRBV5-1 and TRBJ2-3; D is undetermined. The germline V and J ends were trimmed by 0 bases and 4 bases, with 6 bases remaining between them. The CDR3 covers 13 residues. Germline V lookup: CDR1 SGHRS, CDR2 YFSETQ. CDR3 bases: TGCGCCAGCAGCTTGGGTAACGCAGATACGCAGTATTTT. Translation: CASSLGNADTQYF.

This clonotype appeared many times. V usage is TRBV12-3 or TRBV12-4 and J usage is TRBJ2-1; tentatively, D is TRBD2 (7 bases). The ends were cut back, 6 bases at V and 9 bases at J, with 18 bases in the middle. This CDR3 comprises 14 residues. The CDR3 sequence is CASSRGGGLGEQFF. The CDR3 DNA is TGTGCCAGCAGCCGAGGGGGGGGTCTAGGTGAGCAGTTCTTC.

This clonotype appeared a few times. This chain's CDR3 is CSVDIGGRKKETQYF. The CDR3, as DNA: TGCAGCGTTGATATAGGCGGGAGGAAAAAAGAGACCCAGTACTTC. The J gene is TRBJ2-5, the V gene TRBV29-1; 8 bases align to TRBD2. CDR3 length equals 15 residues. Unmatched junction bases numbered 9, after V lost 3 bases and J lost 3 bases. Per the germline V gene, CDR1 is SQVTM and CDR2 is ANQGSEA.

The chain uses TRBV18 and TRBJ1-6; the match to TRBD1 covers 10 bases. Germline trimming cut 5 bases from V and 5 bases from J; bases unmatched to any gene: 0. This CDR3 comprises 14 residues. CDR1 and CDR2 from the germline V gene are KGHSH and LQKENI. CDR3 coding DNA: TGTGCCAGCTCAGGACAGGGGGATAATTCACCCCTCCACTTT. Protein product: CASSGQGDNSPLHF.

This clonotype was counted ten times or more. V and J are TRBV20-1 and TRBJ2-7; 12 positions match TRBD2. J lost 4 bases, V lost 5 bases, and 12 bases had no gene match. This CDR3 region has 16 residues. From germline, CDR1 is DFQATT and CDR2 SNEGSKA (reference sequence). The chain's CDR3 is CSARTSGKRGSYEQYF. DNA of the CDR3: TGCAGTGCTCGGACTAGCGGGAAAAGGGGGTCATACGAGCAGTACTTC.

This clonotype came up many times. The chain is built from TRBV28 and TRBJ2-1; no firm D call. CDR1 and CDR2 (germline): MDHEN, SYDVKM. V dropped 6 bases and J dropped 6 bases, with 9 bases sitting between them. The CDR3 has 12 residues. CDR3 bases: TGTGCCAGCAGCGAGGCGACCAATGAGCAGTTCTTC. This codes for CASSEATNEQFF. Looking up the rest from reference TRBV28 and TRBJ2-1 gives the full variable domain: DVKVTQSSRYLVKRTGEKVFLECVQDMDHENMFWYRQDPGLGLRLIYFSYDVKMKEKGDIPEGYSVSREKKERFSLILESASTNQTSMYLCASSEATNEQFFGPGTRLTVL.

In the case of this clonotype: Mismatch with germline at one junction end may stem from a read error. The chain joins TRBV6-1 to TRBJ2-1; TRBD1 matches 9 bases. The CDR3 extends over 13 amino acids. The germline V gene has CDR1 MNHNS and CDR2 SASEGT. The CDR3 spells CVSGTGTYNEQFF. The CDR3 nucleotides are TGTGTCAGCGGGACAGGGACCTACAATGAGCAGTTCTTC.

The J gene is TRBJ2-7, the V gene TRBV4-1; the D gene is possibly TRBD2 (7 bases). Germline CDR1 MGHRA, CDR2 YSYEKL. The CDR3 extends over 14 amino acids. V dropped 3 bases and J dropped 2 bases, with 11 bases sitting between them. CDR3 region: CASSQRGGPYEQYF. The CDR3 DNA reads as TGCGCCAGCAGCCAGAGGGGGGGGCCCTACGAGCAGTACTTC.

The V and J genes are TRBV20-1 and TRBJ1-2; TRBD1 agrees at 10 bases. V trimming: 6 bases; J trimming: 8 bases; junction bases outside the gene matches: 21. The CDR3 sequence is 17 residues long. The germline gives CDR1 DFQATT, CDR2 SNEGSKA (reference sequence). The DNA for the CDR3 is TGCAGTGCCTTGCCCCCGGGACAGGGGTTTATGTCGTGGGGCTACACCTTC. Translation gives CSALPPGQGFMSWGYTF.

Details on this clonotype: A much more abundant neighbour one base away suggests this may be a read error. This chain uses TRBV2 with TRBJ2-7; weak D call: TRBD1 (6 bases). Per germline, CDR1 SNHLY and CDR2 FYNNEI. V was pared by 3 bases and J by 5 bases, with 11 bases between. CDR3 length equals 13 residues. CDR3 bases: TGTGCCAGCAGTGAGGGACATTTCCACGAGCAGTACTTC. Its protein is CASSEGHFHEQYF.

Many counts were recorded for this clonotype. The rearrangement joins TRBV11-2 to TRBJ2-5, with D perhaps TRBD1 (6 bases). CDR3 length equals 15 residues. The germline gives CDR1 SGHAT, CDR2 FQNNGV. Trimming removed 1 base at V and 1 base at J, with 10 bases between. CDR3: CASSLVLGGQETQYF. The CDR3 nucleotides are TGTGCCAGCAGCTTAGTATTAGGGGGCCAAGAGACCCAGTACTTC.

In the case of this clonotype: A much larger clone differs by one base, so this may be a read error. The chain recombines TRBV28 with TRBJ1-2; maybe TRBD1 (5 bases). The CDR3 runs to 14 residues. The germline CDR1 and CDR2 sequences are MDHEN and SYDVKM. Trimming took 1 base from V and 4 from J, leaving 10 bases between them. CDR3 in DNA: TGTGCCAGCAGTTTATCGTGGGACGGCTATGGCTACACCTTC. Translating gives CASSLSWDGYGYTF.

This clonotype has at least ten counts. This chain connects TRBV27 to TRBJ2-7; D is unresolved. V lost 4 bases and J 0 bases, leaving 22 bases between the germline ends. The germline V gene has CDR1 MNHEY and CDR2 SMNVEV (reference sequence). This CDR3 region has 18 residues. In DNA, the CDR3 is TGTGCCAGCAGTTCCATACCACAGAGGACGTCCCGCTCCTACGAGCAGTACTTC. It yields the protein CASSSIPQRTSRSYEQYF.

This clonotype was recorded at least ten times. The gene calls are TRBV5-1 and TRBJ1-2; 9 nucleotides agree with TRBD1. The CDR3 contains 14 residues. Germline loops: CDR1 SGHRS, CDR2 YFSETQ. J lost 6 bases, V lost 1 base, and 4 bases had no gene match. CDR3 region: CASSLQGQGDGYTF. The CDR3 region has the DNA TGCGCCAGCAGCTTGCAGGGACAGGGAGATGGCTACACCTTC.

The chain carries TRBV9 and TRBJ2-2; the D call may be TRBD1 or TRBD2 (5 bases each). V lost 5 bases and J lost 1, with 12 bases in between. Per germline, CDR1 SGDLS and CDR2 YYNGEE. The CDR3 is 15 residues long. The CDR3 reads CASSSGPRNTGELFF. The CDR3 DNA reads TGTGCCAGCAGTTCGGGACCGAGGAACACCGGGGAGCTGTTTTTT.

This clonotype was observed many times. The chain employs TRBV29-1 and TRBJ2-7, with 10 bases matching TRBD1. With 7 bases clipped from V and 4 bases from J, the junction kept 7 bases outside the gene matches. Germline values: CDR1 SQVTM, CDR2 ANQGSEA. CDR3 length: 13 amino acids. The DNA of the CDR3 is TGCAGCGGTGGGACAGGGGAAAGATACGAGCAGTACTTC. Its protein is CSGGTGERYEQYF.

This clonotype was seen many times. The chain has TRBV27 and TRBJ1-2; no reliable D call. Germline V gene lookup returns CDR1 MNHEY and CDR2 SMNVEV (reference sequence). The CDR3 sequence is 13 residues long. Trimming stripped 6 bases from V and 4 bases from J, with 12 bases between. CDR3 region: CASSPRGFYGYTF. Here the CDR3 DNA reads TGTGCCAGCAGCCCTCGGGGTTTCTATGGCTACACCTTC.